This note documents a single TCR beta chain sequence. Its target antigen remains unknown. Base qualities are missing; no much larger clone stands one base away. Ficoll-Paque density gradient centrifugation was used to isolate PBMCs. Sequencing was carried out with an Illumina NovaSeq 6000. cDNA libraries for TCRalpha and TCRbeta were prepared by 5'RACE using constant-segment primers, with sample barcodes and unique molecular identifiers added. RNA was extracted from every sample with Trizol reagent. The libraries were amplified in two PCR steps, and the second step added a second sample barcode and Illumina TruSeq adapters. The libraries were sequenced on an Illumina NovaSeq using 2 x 150 bp paired-end reads. Concerning the study's data processing: Reads were demultiplexed and collapsed into UMI-guided consensus sequences with migec v1.2.7. Using mixcr v2.1.11, UMI consensuses were aligned to TRA and TRB V and J templates and then assembled into clonotypes. A clonotype was counted as expanded or contracted only if both edgeR and NoisET called the change significant, with noise models trained on biological replicates. edgeR calls used a false discovery rate-adjusted p below 0.01 and a log2 fold-change threshold of 1. As an exploratory analysis of dynamics, max-normalized trajectories of the 1000 most abundant clonotypes were examined by PCA with hierarchical clustering. Each responding clone was given a CD4 or CD8 phenotype based on the CD4+ and CD8+ repertoires, which had been sequenced separately. The raw public reads went through TCRdb reprocessing: fastp at Q25, MiXCR clone calling, in-frame beta chains kept. Rows with one shared CDR3 protein collapse into an entry with the most common genes and DNA. TCRdb, not the authors, supplied the V and J calls. This sample has 250,000 to 350,000 distinct CDR3 sequences in its table, and more than 13% of those were observed once. The top ten constitute 20% to 25% of the sample.

The CDR3 covers 12 residues, taking in both the cysteine and the phenylalanine. Here the CDR3 DNA is all that survives: 36 bases in frame from base 1. V is pared back by 5 bases and J by 6 bases, with 10 bases lying between the germline termini. CDR1 SEHNR and CDR2 FQNEAQ are derived from the germline V gene (reference sequence). The data originate from a study of T-cell memory formation after mild COVID-19 (dated by TCRdb to the early 2020s). Broadly, across the study: Most TCR sequence clusters were specific to one of the two donors. In a couple of donors, T-cell clones that expanded and contracted after mild COVID-19 were followed by sequencing TCRalpha and TCRbeta repertoires longitudinally. The cohort comprised two young, previously healthy adult volunteers, one female and one male. Overall study results and their limits: Some responding clones were found in pre-infection memory, which suggests that pre-existing cross-reactive memory T cells took part in the SARS-CoV-2 response. SARS-CoV-2 specificity of the second-wave clones peaking on day 37 was not confirmed. Contracting CD4+ clones appeared mostly in the CM and EM memory subsets, whereas CD8+ clones were enriched in EMRA. Clones contracting from day 15 to 85 had balanced CD4/CD8 phenotypes, while a second wave expanding from day 15 to 37 was biased towards CD4+. Only a couple of mild cases were covered by the study, and larger cohorts that include severe cases with pre-infection samples were considered necessary.

The sequence came from a man between 18 and 35 years old who had mild COVID-19 (a few samples of this study predate the infection). The sample titles of this study are shuffled in the database, so cell type and time point are left out; the donor was told from shared clones. The chain links TRBV7-9 with TRBJ2-5; perhaps TRBD1 is the D gene, with 6 bases matching. The sequencing sample was made of PBMCs or a T cell subset sorted from them (not recorded which). The nucleotides are TGTGCCAGCAGCGCCAGGGGAAAGACCCAGTACTTC. The translation is CASSARGKTQYF.